Listed below are T cell receptor beta chains from one sample, sequenced in a study of shared clonotypes between healthy human individuals. The repertoire was sequenced with immunoSEQ multiplex PCR; TCRdb's copy has only in-frame clones and lacks some. The sample shows about 580,000 clones, 98% of them seen only once. The sequenced material came from naive CD8+ T cells sorted from blood. These receptors came from a young man in good health. The CDR3 runs from the conserved cysteine through the conserved F or W. A D gene is named only where the DNA matches it firmly. Rows give clone size only sometimes, using once, few, many, or a class for an expanded clone.

clone_size d_call j_call v_call cdr3_nt cdr3_aa
. . TRBJ1-1 TRBV10-3 TGTGCCATCAGGGGGAACACTGAAGCTTTCTTT CAIRGNTEAFF
. . TRBJ2-5 TRBV6-5 TGTGCCAGCAGTTATGGTATCGGGTCAGTAGAGACCCAGTACTTC CASSYGIGSVETQYF
. . TRBJ2-3 TRBV27 TGTGCCAGCAGTTTTCTGGGAGGATACGCAGATACGCAGTATTTT CASSFLGGYADTQYF
. . TRBJ2-7 TRBV11-2 TGTGCCAGCAGCCCCAGAGGCGGCCCCTACGAGCAGTACTTC CASSPRGGPYEQYF
. . TRBJ2-1 TRBV15 TGTGCCACCAGCAGAGATGACTACTACAATGAGCAGTTCTTC CATSRDDYYNEQFF
. . TRBJ2-7 TRBV13 TGTGCCAGCAGCTTAGGAGCGGGTCCCGAGCAGTACTTC CASSLGAGPEQYF
. . TRBJ1-2 TRBV11-2 TGTGCCAGCAGCTTAGGATGGTCAGCCTACTATGGCTACACCTTC CASSLGWSAYYGYTF
. . TRBJ2-1 TRBV7-2 TGTGCCAGCAGCTTGACGGGCAATGAGCAGTTCTTC CASSLTGNEQFF
. . TRBJ2-1 TRBV7-2 TGTGCCAGCAGGACCAGGGCGAGCTCCTACAATGAGCAGTTCTTC CASRTRASSYNEQFF
. . TRBJ2-1 TRBV14 TGTGCCAGCAGCCTACCGGGCTACAATGAGCAGTTCTTC CASSLPGYNEQFF
. . TRBJ1-2 TRBV27 TGTGCCAGCAGTTTATCGATGAGCAGGGGATATGGCTACACCTTC CASSLSMSRGYGYTF
. . TRBJ2-7 TRBV5-1 TGCGCCAGCAGCTTTGGCAAGAGCTACGAGCAGTACTTC CASSFGKSYEQYF
. . TRBJ2-5 TRBV15 TGTGCCACCAGCAGAGATCTGCGGGAAGAGACCCAGTACTTC CATSRDLREETQYF
. TRBD2 TRBJ2-6 TRBV6-5 TGTGCCGCGGGGGACCCTGGGGCCAACGTCCTGACTTTC CAAGDPGANVLTF
. TRBD1 TRBJ2-7 TRBV4-3 TGCGCCAGCAGCCCGGGACAGGGTAAGGTTTACGAGCAGTACTTC CASSPGQGKVYEQYF
. . TRBJ2-7 TRBV10-2 TGCGCCAGCAGTGAGTCGACCATCGACGAGCAGTACTTC CASSESTIDEQYF
few . TRBJ1-5 TRBV28 TGTGCCAGCAGTTTCAATCAGCCCCAGCATTTT CASSFNQPQHF
. . TRBJ1-2 TRBV30 TGTGCCTGGAATTGGGGCACTAACTATGGCTACACCTTC CAWNWGTNYGYTF
. . TRBJ2-3 TRBV7-3 TGTGCCAGCAGCTTAAAGGTGTCGACCCGGGTGGGAGATACGCAGTATTTT CASSLKVSTRVGDTQYF
. . TRBJ2-3 TRBV11-2 TGTGCCAGCAGCATATACAGCACAGATACGCAGTATTTT CASSIYSTDTQYF
. . TRBJ2-7 TRBV5-6 TGTGCCAGCAGCTTGGGAGGGGGCGAGCAGTACTTC CASSLGGGEQYF
. . TRBJ2-2 TRBV27 TGTGCCAGCAGTTTATCGAGGCACGGGGAGCTGTTTTTT CASSLSRHGELFF
. TRBD1 TRBJ2-2 TRBV4-3 TGCGCCAGCAGCCAAGAAGACAGGGGATTCACCGGGGAGCTGTTTTTT CASSQEDRGFTGELFF
once TRBD2 TRBJ2-7 TRBV10-2 TGCGCCAGCAGTGAAGGCGCGGGAGGTCACTACGAGCAGTACTTC CASSEGAGGHYEQYF
. . TRBJ2-1 TRBV13 TGTGCCAGCAGCCCCGCGGAGGGCAATGAGCAGTTCTTC CASSPAEGNEQFF
. . TRBJ2-7 TRBV4-3 TGCGCCAGCAGCCAAAAAAGAGGGGGTGAGCAGTACTTC CASSQKRGGEQYF
. . TRBJ2-7 TRBV28 TGTGCCAGCAGTCCCCCCTACGAGCAGTACTTC CASSPPYEQYF
. TRBD2 TRBJ2-7 TRBV11-2 TGTGCCAGCAGCTTAGATCCGGGAGCGGGAGGTATGGGGGAGCAGTACTTC CASSLDPGAGGMGEQYF
. . TRBJ1-2 TRBV9 TGTGCCAGCAGCGTATTAGAGGACTATGGCTACACCTTC CASSVLEDYGYTF
. . TRBJ1-1 TRBV27 TGTGCCAGCAGTTTGATCCGAGGGACTGAAGCTTTCTTT CASSLIRGTEAFF
. TRBD2 TRBJ2-7 TRBV6-5 TGTGCCAGCAGCTGGACTAGCGGACCATACGAGCAGTACTTC CASSWTSGPYEQYF
. . TRBJ2-7 TRBV7-2 TGTGCCAGCAGCCTGGGGCCCCACTCCTACGAGCAGTACTTC CASSLGPHSYEQYF
. TRBD2 TRBJ2-3 TRBV7-2 TGTGCCAGCAGCCTCCCGGGACTACCCACAGATACGCAGTATTTT CASSLPGLPTDTQYF
. . TRBJ2-1 TRBV10-3 TGTGCCATCAGGGATTCAGAAGGGACTTCGAAAGGGAATGAGCAGTTCTTC CAIRDSEGTSKGNEQFF
. TRBD2 TRBJ2-1 TRBV2 TGTGCCAGCAGTGAACTCACTAGCGGGAGTAGTGGTTCCTACAATGAGCAGTTCTTC CASSELTSGSSGSYNEQFF
. TRBD1 TRBJ2-1 TRBV27 TGTGCCAGCAGTATACTCACAGGGGGAAATGAGCAGTTCTTC CASSILTGGNEQFF
. . TRBJ2-1 TRBV29-1 TGCAGCGTTGTCGGGAGCTACAATGAGCAGTTCTTC CSVVGSYNEQFF
once . TRBJ1-4 TRBV15 TGTGCCACCAGCAACGTTTTGGGGGAAAAACTGTTTTTT CATSNVLGEKLFF
. . TRBJ2-5 TRBV4-1 TGCGCCAGCAGCCCCGGACAAGAGACCCAGTACTTC CASSPGQETQYF
. TRBD2 TRBJ2-3 TRBV18 TGTGCCAGCTCACCACCTACTAGCGGGAGGGTCGGCACAGATACGCAGTATTTT CASSPPTSGRVGTDTQYF
once TRBD2 TRBJ2-5 TRBV5-1 TGCGCCAGCAGCATACCGGGACTAGCGGGAGGCGAGACCCAGTACTTC CASSIPGLAGGETQYF
. . TRBJ1-4 TRBV18 TGTGCCAGCTCACCGATTATAACGGCACCGGATAATGAAAAACTGTTTTTT CASSPIITAPDNEKLFF
. . TRBJ2-3 TRBV27 TGTGCCAGCAGTTTATATGTTGCAGGGACGTACACTAGCACAGATACGCAGTATTTT CASSLYVAGTYTSTDTQYF
. TRBD2 TRBJ2-1 TRBV27 TGTGCCAGCAGCCCCGGGACTAGCGGAACCTACAATGAGCAGTTCTTC CASSPGTSGTYNEQFF
. TRBD2 TRBJ2-3 TRBV7-3 TGTGCCAGCAGCACGACTAGCGGGAGAGGAGATACGCAGTATTTT CASSTTSGRGDTQYF
once . TRBJ2-3 TRBV7-3 TGTGCCAGCAGCCCCACGGGCACAGATACGCAGTATTTT CASSPTGTDTQYF
once . TRBJ1-5 TRBV5-5 TGTGCCAGCAGCTTGGCCGAAGGGAGCTTCAATCAGCCCCAGCATTTT CASSLAEGSFNQPQHF
. . TRBJ2-7 TRBV7-9 TGTGCCAGCAGCTTAGAGGGCAGCTTTACCTCCTACGAGCAGTACTTC CASSLEGSFTSYEQYF
. TRBD1 TRBJ2-3 TRBV29-1 TGCAGCGTCGAACTGACAGGGGTGAGCACAGATACGCAGTATTTT CSVELTGVSTDTQYF
. . TRBJ2-1 TRBV27 TGTGCCACCTCCGATGGGGCGGCTCCCTACAATGAGCAGTTCTTC CATSDGAAPYNEQFF
. . TRBJ1-1 TRBV28 TGTGCCAGCTTACCCCCCATGAACACTGAAGCTTTCTTT CASLPPMNTEAFF
. TRBD1 TRBJ2-2 TRBV7-6 TGTGCCAGCAGCCCGGGGAGAACAGGGGGAGGTCGCACCGGGGAGCTGTTTTTT CASSPGRTGGGRTGELFF
. . TRBJ2-7 TRBV28 TGTGCCAGCAGGCCTTGGAGCGTCCTATCCTACGAGCAGTACTTC CASRPWSVLSYEQYF
. . TRBJ1-2 TRBV11-2 TGTGCCAGCAGCTCATTTGGGACAAGTCCTAACTATGGCTACACCTTC CASSSFGTSPNYGYTF
. . TRBJ2-1 TRBV7-9 TGTGCCAGCAGCCCCCGGACTAACTCGTACAATGAGCAGTTCTTC CASSPRTNSYNEQFF